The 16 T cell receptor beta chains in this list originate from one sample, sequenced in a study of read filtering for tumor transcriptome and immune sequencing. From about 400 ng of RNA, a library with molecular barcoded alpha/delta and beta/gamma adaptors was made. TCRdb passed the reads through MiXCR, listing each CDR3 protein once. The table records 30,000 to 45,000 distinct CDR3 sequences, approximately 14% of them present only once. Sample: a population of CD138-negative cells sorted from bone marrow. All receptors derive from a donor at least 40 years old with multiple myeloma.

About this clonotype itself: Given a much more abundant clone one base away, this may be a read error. CDR3 protein: CASRHTRRSGANVLTF. The CDR3 DNA follows: TGTGCCAGCAGACATACTAGACGGTCTGGGGCCAACGTCCTGACTTTC. This chain links TRBV7-9 with TRBJ2-6; D is possibly TRBD2 (5 bases). V was shortened by 6 bases and J by 1 base, with 13 bases between the two germline ends. Germline V gene sequence: CDR1 SEHNR, CDR2 FQNEAQ (reference sequence). The CDR3 is 16 amino acids.

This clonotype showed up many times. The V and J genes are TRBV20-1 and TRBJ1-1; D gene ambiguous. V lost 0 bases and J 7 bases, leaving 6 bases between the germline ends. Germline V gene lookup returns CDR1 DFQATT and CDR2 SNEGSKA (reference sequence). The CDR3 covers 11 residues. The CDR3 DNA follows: TGCAGTGCTAGAGAAAGGATTGAAGCTTTCTTT. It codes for CSARERIEAFF.

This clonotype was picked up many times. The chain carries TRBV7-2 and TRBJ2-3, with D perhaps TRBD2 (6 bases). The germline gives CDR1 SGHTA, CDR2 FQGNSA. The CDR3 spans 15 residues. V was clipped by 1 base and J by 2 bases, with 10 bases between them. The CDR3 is CASSLGWGDTDTQYF. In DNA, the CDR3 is TGTGCCAGCAGCTTAGGTTGGGGGGACACAGATACGCAGTATTTT.

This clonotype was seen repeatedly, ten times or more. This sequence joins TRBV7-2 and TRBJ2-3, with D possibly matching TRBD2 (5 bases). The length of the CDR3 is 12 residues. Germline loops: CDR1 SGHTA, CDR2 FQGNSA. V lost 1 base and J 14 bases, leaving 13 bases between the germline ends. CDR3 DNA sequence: TGTGCCAGCAGCTTAGATGCGGACTCCCCGTATTTT. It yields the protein CASSLDADSPYF.

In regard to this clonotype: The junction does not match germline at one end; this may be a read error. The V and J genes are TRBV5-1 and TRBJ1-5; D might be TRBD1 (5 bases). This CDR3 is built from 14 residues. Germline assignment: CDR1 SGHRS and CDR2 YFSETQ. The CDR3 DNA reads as TGCCCCAGCAGCCCAGGTGAGGGGAGACAGCCCCAGCATTTT. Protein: CPSSPGEGRQPQHF.

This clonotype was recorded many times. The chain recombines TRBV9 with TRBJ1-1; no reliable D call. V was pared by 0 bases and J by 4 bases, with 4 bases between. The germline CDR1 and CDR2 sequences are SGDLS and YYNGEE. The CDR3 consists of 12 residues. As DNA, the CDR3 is TGTGCCAGCAGCGTAGGAGGCACTGAAGCTTTCTTT. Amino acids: CASSVGGTEAFF.

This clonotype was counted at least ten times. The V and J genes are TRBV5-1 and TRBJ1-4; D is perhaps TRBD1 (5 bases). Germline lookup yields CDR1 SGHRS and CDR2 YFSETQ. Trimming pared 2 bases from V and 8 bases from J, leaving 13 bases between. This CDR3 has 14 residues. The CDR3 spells CASSFQGLEEKLFF. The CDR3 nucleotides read TGCGCCAGCAGCTTTCAGGGACTTGAAGAAAAACTGTTTTTT.

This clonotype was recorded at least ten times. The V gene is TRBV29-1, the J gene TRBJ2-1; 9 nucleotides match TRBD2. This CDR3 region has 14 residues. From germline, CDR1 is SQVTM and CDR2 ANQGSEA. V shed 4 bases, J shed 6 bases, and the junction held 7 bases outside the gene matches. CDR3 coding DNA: TGCAGCGTTGTGGGTAGCGGGGGCCTCAATGAGCAGTTCTTC. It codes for CSVVGSGGLNEQFF.

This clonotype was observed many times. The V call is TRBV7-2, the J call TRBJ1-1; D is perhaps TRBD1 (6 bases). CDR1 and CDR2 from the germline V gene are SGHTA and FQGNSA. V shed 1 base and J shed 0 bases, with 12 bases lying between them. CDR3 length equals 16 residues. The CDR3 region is CASSLGAGTLNTEAFF. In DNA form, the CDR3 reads TGTGCCAGCAGCTTAGGGGCCGGGACATTGAACACTGAAGCTTTCTTT.

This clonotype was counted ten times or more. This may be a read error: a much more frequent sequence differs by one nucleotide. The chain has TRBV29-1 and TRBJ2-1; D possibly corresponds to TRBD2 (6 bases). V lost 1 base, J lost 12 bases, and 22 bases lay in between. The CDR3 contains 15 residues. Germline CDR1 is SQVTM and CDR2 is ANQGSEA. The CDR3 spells CSVEGRGTGGMVQFF. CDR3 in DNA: TGCAGCGTTGAAGGTCGAGGGACTGGCGGGATGGTGCAGTTCTTC.

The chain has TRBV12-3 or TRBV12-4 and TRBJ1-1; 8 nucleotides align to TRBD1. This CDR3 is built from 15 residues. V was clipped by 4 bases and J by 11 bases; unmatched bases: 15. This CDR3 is CASSSAGRGQSEAFF. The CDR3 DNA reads TGTGCCAGCAGTTCCGCGGGCAGGGGGCAAAGTGAGGCTTTCTTT.

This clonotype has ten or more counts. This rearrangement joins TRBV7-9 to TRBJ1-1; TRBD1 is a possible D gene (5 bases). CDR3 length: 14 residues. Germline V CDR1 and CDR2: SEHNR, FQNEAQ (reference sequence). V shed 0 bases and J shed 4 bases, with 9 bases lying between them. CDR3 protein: CASSLAQGPTEAFF. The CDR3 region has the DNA TGTGCCAGCAGCTTAGCTCAGGGCCCCACTGAAGCTTTCTTT.

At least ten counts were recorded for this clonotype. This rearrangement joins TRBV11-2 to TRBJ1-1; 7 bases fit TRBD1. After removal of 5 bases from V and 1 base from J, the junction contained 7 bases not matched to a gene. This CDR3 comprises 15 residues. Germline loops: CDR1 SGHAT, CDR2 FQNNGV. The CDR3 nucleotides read TGTGCCAGCAGCCTGAGGGGACAGACGAACACTGAAGCTTTCTTT. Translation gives CASSLRGQTNTEAFF. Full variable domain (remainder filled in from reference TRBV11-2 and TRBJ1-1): EAGVAQSPRYKIIEKRQSVAFWCNPISGHATLYWYQQILGQGPKLLIQFQNNGVVDDSQLPKDRFSAERLKGVDSTLKIQPAKLEDSAVYLCASSLRGQTNTEAFFGQGTRLTVV.

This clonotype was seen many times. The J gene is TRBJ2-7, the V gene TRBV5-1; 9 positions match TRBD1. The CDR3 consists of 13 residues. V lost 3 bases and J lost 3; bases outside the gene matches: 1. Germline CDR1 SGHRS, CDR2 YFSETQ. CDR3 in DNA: TGCGCCAGCAGCTGGACAGGGGACTACGAGCAGTACTTC. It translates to CASSWTGDYEQYF. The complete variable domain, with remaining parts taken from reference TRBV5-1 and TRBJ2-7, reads KAGVTQTPRYLIKTRGQQVTLSCSPISGHRSVSWYQQTPGQGLQFLFEYFSETQRNKGNFPGRFSGRQFSNSRSEMNVSTLELGDSALYLCASSWTGDYEQYFGPGTRLTVT.

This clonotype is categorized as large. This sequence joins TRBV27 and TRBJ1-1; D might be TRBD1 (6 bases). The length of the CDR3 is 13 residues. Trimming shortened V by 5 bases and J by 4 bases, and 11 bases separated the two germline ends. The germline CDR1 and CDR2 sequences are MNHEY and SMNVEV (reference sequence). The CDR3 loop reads CASSLQGPTEAFF. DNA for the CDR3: TGTGCCAGCAGTCTACAGGGACCCACTGAAGCTTTCTTT.

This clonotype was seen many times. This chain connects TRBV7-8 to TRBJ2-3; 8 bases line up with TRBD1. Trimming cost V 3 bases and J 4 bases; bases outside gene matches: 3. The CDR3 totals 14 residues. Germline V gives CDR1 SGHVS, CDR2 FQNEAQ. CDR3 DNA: TGTGCCAGCAGCTTCAGGGGGCGGGCAGATACGCAGTATTTT. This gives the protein CASSFRGRADTQYF.